The 4 T cell receptor beta chains in this list originate from one sample, sequenced in a study of blood T cell repertoires in COVID-19. Libraries were prepared by immunoSEQ multiplex PCR; TCRdb keeps only in-frame clonotypes and omits some of them. The sample shows 120,000 to 150,000 clones, roughly four fifths of them seen only once. Sequences were obtained from peripheral blood. Receptor source: a human donor with acute or convalescent COVID-19. The donor label of this sample is uncertain.

This sequence joins TRBV10-3 and TRBJ1-5; 9 bases fit TRBD1. J lost 4 bases, V lost 8 bases, and 0 bases had no gene match. This CDR3 has 12 residues. CDR1 and CDR2 from the germline V gene are ENHRY and SYGVKD. The CDR3 coding sequence is TGTGCCATCGGGACAGGGAATCAGCCCCAGCATTTT. Protein: CAIGTGNQPQHF.

This clone was recorded once. The CDR3 DNA sequence: TGCGCCAGCAGCTTACACGGGACAGGGATTGACTATGGCTACACCTTC. It yields the protein CASSLHGTGIDYGYTF. The chain has TRBV5-1 and TRBJ1-2; 9 bases match TRBD1. The germline CDR1 and CDR2 sequences are SGHRS and YFSETQ. The CDR3 is 16 amino acids. V was pared by 2 bases and J by 3 bases, with 8 bases of the junction left unmatched.

V and J are TRBV5-1 and TRBJ1-4; no definite D call. CDR1 and CDR2 from the germline V gene are SGHRS and YFSETQ. This CDR3 comprises 14 residues. Trimming took off 0 bases at V and 8 bases at J, with 11 bases between the two ends. For the CDR3, the DNA is TGCGCCAGCAGCTTGGGTAATCTGGCAGAAAAACTGTTTTTT. This gives the protein CASSLGNLAEKLFF. Supplemented by reference TRBV5-1 and TRBJ1-4, the full variable domain reads KAGVTQTPRYLIKTRGQQVTLSCSPISGHRSVSWYQQTPGQGLQFLFEYFSETQRNKGNFPGRFSGRQFSNSRSEMNVSTLELGDSALYLCASSLGNLAEKLFFGSGTQLSVL.

As to this clone: The CDR3 ends on some other residue instead of the conserved phenylalanine or tryptophan, so this is likely a read error. The limits of the CDR3 on the DNA are not certain, so only TCRdb's listed CDR3 is given. The genes are TRBV12-2 and TRBJ1-4; the tabulated D call, TRBD1, remains unverified against the DNA. TRBV12-2 is a documented pseudogene. The CDR3 length is 15 residues, termini included. The CDR3 here is CASRLAIATAGTPLK.